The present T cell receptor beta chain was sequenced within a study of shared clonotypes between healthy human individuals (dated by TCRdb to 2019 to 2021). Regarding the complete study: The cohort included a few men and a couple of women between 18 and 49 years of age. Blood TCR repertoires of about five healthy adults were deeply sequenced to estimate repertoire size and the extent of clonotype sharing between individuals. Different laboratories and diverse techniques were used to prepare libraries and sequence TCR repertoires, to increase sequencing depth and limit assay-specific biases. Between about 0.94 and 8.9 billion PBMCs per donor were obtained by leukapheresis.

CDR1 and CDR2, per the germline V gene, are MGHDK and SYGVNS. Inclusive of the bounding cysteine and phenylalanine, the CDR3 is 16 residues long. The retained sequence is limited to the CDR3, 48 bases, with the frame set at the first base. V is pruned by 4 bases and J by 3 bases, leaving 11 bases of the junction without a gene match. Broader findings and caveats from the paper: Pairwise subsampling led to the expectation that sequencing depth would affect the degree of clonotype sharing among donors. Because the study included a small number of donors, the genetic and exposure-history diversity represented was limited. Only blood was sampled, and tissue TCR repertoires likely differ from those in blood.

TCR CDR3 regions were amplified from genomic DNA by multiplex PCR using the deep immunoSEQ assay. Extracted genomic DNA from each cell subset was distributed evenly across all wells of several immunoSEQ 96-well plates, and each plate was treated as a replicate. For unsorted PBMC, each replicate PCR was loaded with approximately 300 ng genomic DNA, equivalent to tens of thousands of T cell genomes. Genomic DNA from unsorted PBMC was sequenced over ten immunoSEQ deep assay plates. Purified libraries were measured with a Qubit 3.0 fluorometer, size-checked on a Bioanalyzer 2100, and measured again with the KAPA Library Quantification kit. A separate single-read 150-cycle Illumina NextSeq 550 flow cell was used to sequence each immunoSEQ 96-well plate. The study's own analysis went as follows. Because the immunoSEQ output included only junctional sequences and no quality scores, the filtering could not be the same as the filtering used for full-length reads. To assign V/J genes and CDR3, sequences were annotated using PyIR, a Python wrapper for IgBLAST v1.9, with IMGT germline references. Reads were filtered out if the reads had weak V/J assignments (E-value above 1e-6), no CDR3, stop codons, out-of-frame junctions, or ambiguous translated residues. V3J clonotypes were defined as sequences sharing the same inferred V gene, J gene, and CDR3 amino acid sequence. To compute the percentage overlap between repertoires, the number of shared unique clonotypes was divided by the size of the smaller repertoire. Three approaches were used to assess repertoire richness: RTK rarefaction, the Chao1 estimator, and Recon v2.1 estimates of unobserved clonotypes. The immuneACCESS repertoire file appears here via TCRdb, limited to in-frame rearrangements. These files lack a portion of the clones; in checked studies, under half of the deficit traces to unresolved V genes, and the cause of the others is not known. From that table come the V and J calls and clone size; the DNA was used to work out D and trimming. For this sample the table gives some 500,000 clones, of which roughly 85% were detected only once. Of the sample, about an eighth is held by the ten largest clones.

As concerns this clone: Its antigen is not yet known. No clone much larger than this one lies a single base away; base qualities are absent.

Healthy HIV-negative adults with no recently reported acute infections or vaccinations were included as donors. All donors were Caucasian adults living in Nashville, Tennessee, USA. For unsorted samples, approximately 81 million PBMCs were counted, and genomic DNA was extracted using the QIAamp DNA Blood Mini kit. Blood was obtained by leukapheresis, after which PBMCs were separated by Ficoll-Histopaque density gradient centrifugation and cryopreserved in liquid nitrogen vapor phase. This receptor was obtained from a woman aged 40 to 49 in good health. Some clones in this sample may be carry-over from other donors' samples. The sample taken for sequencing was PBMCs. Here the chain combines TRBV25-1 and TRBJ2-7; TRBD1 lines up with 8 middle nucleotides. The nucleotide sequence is TGTGCCAGCAGTGGACAGGGGAACGGGATCTACTACGAGCAGTACTTC. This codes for CASSGQGNGIYYEQYF.